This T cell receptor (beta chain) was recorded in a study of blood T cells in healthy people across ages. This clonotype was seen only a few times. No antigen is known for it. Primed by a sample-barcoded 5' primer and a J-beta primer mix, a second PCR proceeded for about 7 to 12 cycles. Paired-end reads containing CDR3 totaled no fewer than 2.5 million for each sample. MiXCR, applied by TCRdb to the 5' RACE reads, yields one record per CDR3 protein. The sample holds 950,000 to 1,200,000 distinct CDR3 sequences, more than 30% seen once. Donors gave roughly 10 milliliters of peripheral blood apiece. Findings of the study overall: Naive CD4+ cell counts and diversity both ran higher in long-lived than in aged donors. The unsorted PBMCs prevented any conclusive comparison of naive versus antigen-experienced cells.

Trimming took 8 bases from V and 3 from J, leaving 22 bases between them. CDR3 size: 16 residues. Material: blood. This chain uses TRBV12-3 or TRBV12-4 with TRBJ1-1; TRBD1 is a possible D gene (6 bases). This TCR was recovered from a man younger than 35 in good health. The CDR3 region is CASSVYWNRGDTEAFF. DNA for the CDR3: TGTGCCAGCTCAGTTTATTGGAATAGGGGGGACACTGAAGCTTTCTTT.